The 11 T cell receptor beta chains in this list originate from one sample, sequenced in a study of blood T cell repertoires in COVID-19. Profiling relied on immunoSEQ multiplex PCR, and the TCRdb table lists in-frame clones only, not all of them. This table holds about 160,000 clones, about 84% found once. Source material: PBMCs or T cells enriched from blood (not recorded which). The origin of the receptors is a woman aged 35 to 49 with acute COVID-19.

V and J are TRBV7-3 and TRBJ2-1; 10 nucleotides agree with TRBD1. J gave up 12 bases and V 4 bases, and 6 bases lay outside the gene matches. The length of the CDR3 is 13 residues. In germline, CDR1 is SGHTA, CDR2 FQGTGA. The CDR3 DNA follows: TGTGCCAGCAGCTCGCGACAGGGGGCGAGGCAGTTCTTC. Its protein product is CASSSRQGARQFF.

A single count supports this clone. This chain connects TRBV4-1 to TRBJ1-2; D gene uncertain. V dropped 5 bases and J dropped 1 base, with 8 bases sitting between them. The CDR3 consists of 13 residues. From germline, CDR1 is MGHRA and CDR2 YSYEKL. The CDR3 bases are TGCGCCAGCAGCAACAGCCTTAACTATGGCTACACCTTC. Its translation is CASSNSLNYGYTF.

This clone was picked up one time. The V and J genes are TRBV15 and TRBJ2-1, with 9 bases identical to TRBD1. Germline V gene data show CDR1 as LNHNV and CDR2 as YYDKDF (reference sequence). J gave up 0 bases and V 3 bases, and 0 bases lay outside the gene matches. There are 15 residues in the CDR3. This CDR3 reads CATSRDRGSYNEQFF. CDR3 in DNA: TGTGCCACCAGCAGGGACAGGGGCTCCTACAATGAGCAGTTCTTC.

This clone has just a few counts. The genes are TRBV7-3 and TRBJ2-5, with D hard to call. The CDR3 is made up of 13 amino acids. Trimming removed 1 base at V and 3 bases at J, with 6 bases between. Germline assignment: CDR1 SGHTA and CDR2 FQGTGA. CDR3 sequence: CASSLNQKETQYF. The CDR3 DNA reads TGTGCCAGCAGCTTAAACCAGAAAGAGACCCAGTACTTC.

With respect to this clone: Other DNA sequences in this sample translate to the same CDR3. The chain uses TRBV2 and TRBJ2-1, with TRBD2 identical over 11 bases. The CDR3 spans 15 residues. V shed 3 bases and J 3 bases; nucleotides not matched to a gene: 1. In germline, CDR1 is SNHLY, CDR2 FYNNEI. Here the CDR3 DNA reads TGTGCCAGCAGTGACCTAGCGGGAGGCTACAATGAGCAGTTCTTC. This sequence encodes CASSDLAGGYNEQFF.

In its sample, this clone was seen a few times. This chain uses TRBV15 with TRBJ2-2; possibly TRBD2 for D (6 bases). V was trimmed by 4 bases and J by 7 bases, leaving 10 bases between them. The CDR3 is made up of 13 amino acids. CDR1 LNHNV and CDR2 YYDKDF come from the germline V gene (reference sequence). The CDR3 is CATSTGGNGELFF. Here the CDR3 DNA reads TGTGCCACCAGCACAGGCGGGAACGGGGAGCTGTTTTTT. The whole variable domain, remainder taken from reference TRBV15 and TRBJ2-2, is DAMVIQNPRYQVTQFGKPVTLSCSQTLNHNVMYWYQQKSSQAPKLLFHYYDKDFNNEADTPDNFQSRRPNTSFCFLDIRSPGLGDTAMYLCATSTGGNGELFFGEGSRLTVL.

The chain uses TRBV7-2 and TRBJ2-3; D may be TRBD2 (6 bases). Germline loops: CDR1 SGHTA, CDR2 FQGNSA. This CDR3 spans 13 amino acids. Trimming pared 4 bases from V and 6 bases from J, leaving 11 bases between. CDR3 in amino acids: CASSSQGGDTQYF. Written as DNA, the CDR3 is TGTGCCAGCAGCTCGCAAGGAGGGGATACGCAGTATTTT. The whole variable domain, remainder taken from reference TRBV7-2 and TRBJ2-3, is GAGVSQSPSNKVTEKGKDVELRCDPISGHTALYWYRQSLGQGLEFLIYFQGNSAPDKSGLPSDRFSAERTGGSVSTLTIQRTQQEDSAVYLCASSSQGGDTQYFGPGTRLTVL.

In DNA, the CDR3 is TGTGCCAGCAGTTCGGGACTAGGTTTCCATGAGCAGTTCTTC. This gives the protein CASSSGLGFHEQFF. The V gene is TRBV27, the J gene TRBJ2-1; 8 bases match TRBD2. V lost 4 bases and J lost 8; bases outside the gene matches: 7. This CDR3 has 14 amino acids. Germline lookup yields CDR1 MNHEY and CDR2 SMNVEV (reference sequence).

The gene calls are TRBV29-1 and TRBJ2-3, with 9 bases fitting TRBD1. The CDR3 sequence is 14 residues long. Trimming cost V 6 bases and J 1 base; bases outside gene matches: 5. CDR1 and CDR2 (germline): SQVTM, ANQGSEA. The DNA for the CDR3 is TGCAGCGTCCACAGGGGGCTAGGCACAGATACGCAGTATTTT. This sequence encodes CSVHRGLGTDTQYF.

The genes are TRBV7-9 and TRBJ1-3, with D perhaps TRBD1 (6 bases). Trimming shortened V by 11 bases and J by 4 bases, and 12 bases separated the two germline ends. Germline CDR1 reads SEHNR; CDR2 reads FQNEAQ (reference sequence). This CDR3 has 12 amino acids. CDR3 in DNA: TGTGCCGCAGGGGCAGTAGGAAACACCATATATTTT. Its translation is CAAGAVGNTIYF.

The chain couples TRBV5-6 to TRBJ2-1, with TRBD2 matching over 12 bases. The CDR3 is 15 residues long. Germline CDR1 reads SGHDT; CDR2 reads YYEEEE. Losses at the gene ends were 5 bases for V and 4 bases for J; bases not matched to a gene: 4. The CDR3: CASSRLAGEYNEQFF. As DNA, the CDR3 is TGTGCCAGCAGTCGACTAGCGGGGGAATACAATGAGCAGTTCTTC.